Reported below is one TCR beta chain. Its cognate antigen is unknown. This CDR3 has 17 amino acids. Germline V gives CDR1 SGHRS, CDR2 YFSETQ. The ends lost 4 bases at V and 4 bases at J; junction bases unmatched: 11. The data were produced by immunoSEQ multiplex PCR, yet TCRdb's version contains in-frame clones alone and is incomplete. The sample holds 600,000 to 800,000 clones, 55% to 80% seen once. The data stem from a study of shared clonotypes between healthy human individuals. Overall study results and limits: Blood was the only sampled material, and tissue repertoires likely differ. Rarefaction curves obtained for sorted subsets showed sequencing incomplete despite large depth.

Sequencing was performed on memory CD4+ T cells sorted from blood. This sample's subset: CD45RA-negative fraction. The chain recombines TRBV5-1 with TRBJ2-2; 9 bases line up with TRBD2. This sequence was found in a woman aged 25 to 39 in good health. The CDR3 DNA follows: TGCGCCAGCAGCCACCCCAGACTAGCGGACAGCACCGGGGAGCTGTTTTTT. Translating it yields CASSHPRLADSTGELFF.